These T cell receptor beta chains were read from a single sample in a study of T cell changes during pregnancy in multiple sclerosis. Profiled with immunoSEQ multiplex PCR; TCRdb holds only in-frame clones, not every one. The repertoire holds 20,000 or so clones, with more than 80% as singletons. This specimen consisted of CD8+ T cells from peripheral blood mononuclear cells, obtained in the third trimester of pregnancy. The receptors were gathered from a female donor in good health, enrolled as a control in a pregnancy study. Each CDR3 is given with its conserved first and last residue. A D gene is named only where the DNA matches it firmly. Clone size is given for some rows only: seen once, a few or many times, or a class if the clone is expanded.

CDR3: CASSTRQGTEAFF; DNA: TGTGCCAGCAGCACCCGGCAGGGCACTGAAGCTTTCTTT; D: -; J: TRBJ1-1; size: -; V: TRBV13; length: 13
CDR3: CASSQSLGGRTEAFF; DNA: TGCGCCAGCAGTCAATCTCTCGGGGGGAGGACTGAAGCTTTCTTT; D: -; J: TRBJ1-1; size: -; V: TRBV23-1; length: 15
CDR3: CASSASGGGTEAFF; DNA: TGTGCCAGCAGCGCCTCAGGGGGCGGCACTGAAGCTTTCTTT; D: TRBD1; J: TRBJ1-1; size: -; V: TRBV7-3; length: 14
CDR3: CASSFLAGATGEQFF; DNA: TGTGCCAGCAGCTTCTTAGCGGGGGCGACCGGGGAGCAGTTCTTC; D: TRBD2; J: TRBJ2-1; size: -; V: TRBV7-9; length: 15
CDR3: CASTPEAGGTTGELFF; DNA: TGTGCCAGCACCCCCGAGGCGGGGGGCACCACCGGGGAGCTGTTTTTT; D: TRBD2; J: TRBJ2-2; size: -; V: TRBV27; length: 16
CDR3: CASSEAGPRAFF; DNA: TGTGCCAGCAGTGAAGCGGGCCCCCGGGCTTTCTTT; D: -; J: TRBJ1-1; size: -; V: TRBV6-1; length: 12
CDR3: CASMGQDYEQYF; DNA: TGTGCCAGCATGGGACAGGATTACGAGCAGTACTTC; D: TRBD1; J: TRBJ2-7; size: -; V: TRBV7-9; length: 12
CDR3: CASSPTGVSYGYTF; DNA: TGTGCCAGCAGTCCCACAGGGGTGAGCTATGGCTACACCTTC; D: TRBD1; J: TRBJ1-2; size: -; V: TRBV27; length: 14
CDR3: CASSRGTGVLDYGYTF; DNA: TGTGCCAGCAGCCGAGGGACAGGGGTTCTCGACTATGGCTACACCTTC; D: TRBD1; J: TRBJ1-2; size: once; V: TRBV7-2; length: 16
CDR3: CASSERLGATDEQFF; DNA: TGTGCCAGCAGCGAGAGACTAGGGGCGACGGATGAGCAGTTCTTC; D: -; J: TRBJ2-1; size: -; V: TRBV9; length: 15
CDR3: CASSSGGSQETQYF; DNA: TGTGCCAGCAGCTCCGGGGGGTCCCAAGAGACCCAGTACTTC; D: TRBD2; J: TRBJ2-5; size: -; V: TRBV7-2; length: 14
CDR3: CASSLRGTEKDEQYF; DNA: TGTGCCAGCAGCTTAAGGGGGACGGAAAAGGACGAGCAGTACTTC; D: -; J: TRBJ2-7; size: -; V: TRBV7-2; length: 15
CDR3: CASSSGQTQHF; DNA: TGTGCCAGCAGTTCGGGACAGACCCAGCATTTT; D: TRBD1; J: TRBJ1-5; size: -; V: TRBV6-5; length: 11
CDR3: CASSQGTGRNYGYTF; DNA: TGCGCCAGCAGCCAGGGGACAGGGCGTAACTATGGCTACACCTTC; D: TRBD1; J: TRBJ1-2; size: -; V: TRBV4-3; length: 15
CDR3: CASSADRSNYGYTF; DNA: TGCGCCAGCAGCGCTGACAGGTCTAACTATGGCTACACCTTC; D: -; J: TRBJ1-2; size: -; V: TRBV4-3; length: 14
CDR3: CASSEEVGTATYNEQFF; DNA: TGCGCCAGCAGTGAGGAAGTCGGGACTGCCACCTACAATGAGCAGTTCTTC; D: -; J: TRBJ2-1; size: once; V: TRBV10-2; length: 17
CDR3: CASSSGWKTNEKLFF; DNA: TGTGCCAGCAGTTCAGGCTGGAAAACTAATGAAAAACTGTTTTTT; D: -; J: TRBJ1-4; size: -; V: TRBV27; length: 15
CDR3: CASSLGQGAVTVDTQYF; DNA: TGTGCCAGCAGCTTAGGACAGGGGGCAGTTACGGTAGATACGCAGTATTTT; D: TRBD1; J: TRBJ2-3; size: -; V: TRBV13; length: 17
CDR3: CASSLGTGPEQYF; DNA: TGTGCCAGCAGCCTCGGGACAGGGCCCGAGCAGTACTTC; D: TRBD1; J: TRBJ2-7; size: once; V: TRBV11-2; length: 13
CDR3: CARRGGNEQFF; DNA: TGTGCAAGGAGGGGGGGCAATGAGCAGTTCTTC; D: -; J: TRBJ2-1; size: few; V: TRBV30; length: 11
CDR3: CATPTRDRAFF; DNA: TGTGCCACCCCCACCCGGGACAGGGCTTTCTTT; D: TRBD1; J: TRBJ1-1; size: -; V: TRBV2; length: 11
CDR3: CASSLSQGRTEAFF; DNA: TGTGCCAGCAGCCTTTCCCAGGGTAGGACTGAAGCTTTCTTT; D: -; J: TRBJ1-1; size: -; V: TRBV5-6; length: 14
CDR3: CASSQDHRQVNTEAFF; DNA: TGCGCCAGCAGCCAAGATCATCGGCAGGTGAACACTGAAGCTTTCTTT; D: -; J: TRBJ1-1; size: -; V: TRBV4-3; length: 16
CDR3: CASSPRTGRNTEAFF; DNA: TGTGCCAGCAGTCCACGGACAGGACGGAACACTGAAGCTTTCTTT; D: TRBD1; J: TRBJ1-1; size: -; V: TRBV27; length: 15
CDR3: CASSQGGHNEQFF; DNA: TGTGCCAGCAGCCAGGGTGGGCACAATGAGCAGTTCTTC; D: -; J: TRBJ2-1; size: -; V: TRBV9; length: 13
CDR3: CASSKGQPGELFF; DNA: TGTGCCAGCAGCAAAGGACAGCCCGGGGAGCTGTTTTTT; D: -; J: TRBJ2-2; size: -; V: TRBV5-8; length: 13
CDR3: CASSKTGLYEQYF; DNA: TGTGCCAGCAGCAAGACGGGACTCTACGAGCAGTACTTC; D: -; J: TRBJ2-7; size: -; V: TRBV7-9; length: 13
CDR3: CASSPIRFGSGNTIYF; DNA: TGTGCCAGCTCACCTATCAGGTTCGGTTCTGGAAACACCATATATTTT; D: -; J: TRBJ1-3; size: -; V: TRBV18; length: 16
CDR3: CASSPSAGNEQFF; DNA: TGTGCCAGCAGCCCCTCAGCGGGGAATGAGCAGTTCTTC; D: TRBD2; J: TRBJ2-1; size: -; V: TRBV7-9; length: 13
CDR3: CASSQLSEGYEQYF; DNA: TGTGCCAGCAGCCAACTCTCGGAGGGCTACGAGCAGTACTTC; D: -; J: TRBJ2-7; size: once; V: TRBV11-2; length: 14
CDR3: CAWSVQQEAFF; DNA: TGTGCCTGGAGTGTACAACAGGAAGCTTTCTTT; D: -; J: TRBJ1-1; size: few; V: TRBV30; length: 11
CDR3: CASSSRDRAYEQYF; DNA: TGTGCCAGCAGCTCCCGGGACAGAGCCTACGAGCAGTACTTC; D: TRBD1; J: TRBJ2-7; size: -; V: TRBV9; length: 14
CDR3: CASTKFPGQLAPRETDTQYF; DNA: TGTGCCAGCACCAAATTTCCGGGACAGCTTGCCCCAAGGGAGACAGATACGCAGTATTTT; D: TRBD1; J: TRBJ2-3; size: -; V: TRBV7-8; length: 20
CDR3: CASSQDSVTGFYGYTF; DNA: TGCGCCAGCAGCCAAGATTCTGTGACAGGGTTTTATGGCTACACCTTC; D: TRBD1; J: TRBJ1-2; size: -; V: TRBV4-1; length: 16
CDR3: CASSERSSGANVLTF; DNA: TGTGCCAGCAGCGAGAGGAGCTCTGGGGCCAACGTCCTGACTTTC; D: -; J: TRBJ2-6; size: -; V: TRBV6-1; length: 15
CDR3: CASSGVEPNTEAFF; DNA: TGTGCCAGCAGCGGGGTGGAGCCGAACACTGAAGCTTTCTTT; D: -; J: TRBJ1-1; size: -; V: TRBV9; length: 14
CDR3: CASSLSTGDYTDTQYF; DNA: TGTGCCAGCAGTTTATCGACAGGGGACTACACAGATACGCAGTATTTT; D: -; J: TRBJ2-3; size: -; V: TRBV27; length: 16
CDR3: CASEQRENQPQHF; DNA: TGTGCCTCGGAGCAGAGGGAGAATCAGCCCCAGCATTTT; D: -; J: TRBJ1-5; size: -; V: TRBV19; length: 13
CDR3: CATSSDRGSGNTIYF; DNA: TGTGCCACCAGCAGCGACAGGGGCTCTGGAAACACCATATATTTT; D: TRBD1; J: TRBJ1-3; size: -; V: TRBV15; length: 15
CDR3: CASSPGDSQSEKLFF; DNA: TGTGCCAGCAGCCCAGGGGACAGTCAGAGTGAAAAACTGTTTTTT; D: TRBD1; J: TRBJ1-4; size: -; V: TRBV4-2; length: 15